These T cell receptor beta chains were read from a single sample in a study of T cell clonotyping in hematopoietic cell transplantation. Assay: immunoSEQ multiplex PCR; the TCRdb copy retains only in-frame clones and omits some. Counted here are approximately 44,000 clones, 82% occurring once; the ten biggest clones make up 5.3%. Source: peripheral blood mononuclear cells, taken before stem cell transplant. All receptors derive from a man aged 55-75 years with myelodysplastic syndrome. Some clones in this sample may be carry-over from other donors' samples. Both conserved end residues are part of each CDR3. The order of the fields is D gene, V gene, clone size, J gene, CDR3 protein, CDR3 DNA. The D gene is left open where the match is weak. Clone size appears in some rows only: once, few, many, or a class for an expanded clone.

d_gene: TRBD1
v_gene: TRBV19
abundance: -
j_gene: TRBJ1-1
CDR3aa: CASSSPGQLEAFF
CDR3nt: TGTGCCAGTAGTTCTCCGGGACAGCTGGAAGCTTTCTTT

d_gene: -
v_gene: TRBV4-1
abundance: -
j_gene: TRBJ2-3
CDR3aa: CASSVGTLAPSTDTQYF
CDR3nt: TGCGCCAGCAGCGTCGGAACCCTAGCGCCTAGCACAGATACGCAGTATTTT

d_gene: TRBD1
v_gene: TRBV6-6
abundance: -
j_gene: TRBJ1-6
CDR3aa: CASSRQGSGNSPLHF
CDR3nt: TGTGCCAGCAGTCGACAGGGCTCCGGGAATTCACCCCTCCACTTT

d_gene: -
v_gene: TRBV30
abundance: -
j_gene: TRBJ2-7
CDR3aa: CAWSVMGWDEQYF
CDR3nt: TGTGCCTGGAGTGTAATGGGTTGGGACGAGCAGTACTTC

d_gene: TRBD1
v_gene: TRBV7-9
abundance: -
j_gene: TRBJ1-2
CDR3aa: CASSTRDRGQYGYTF
CDR3nt: TGTGCCAGCAGCACTCGCGACAGGGGGCAGTATGGCTACACCTTC

d_gene: -
v_gene: TRBV11-3
abundance: few
j_gene: TRBJ1-1
CDR3aa: CASSLFTDSVAFF
CDR3nt: TGTGCCAGCAGCCTATTCACCGACTCGGTAGCTTTCTTT

d_gene: -
v_gene: TRBV5-4
abundance: -
j_gene: TRBJ2-7
CDR3aa: CASSLGGQPISYEQYF
CDR3nt: TGTGCCAGCAGCTTGGGAGGACAGCCGATCTCCTACGAGCAGTACTTC

d_gene: -
v_gene: TRBV11-3
abundance: -
j_gene: TRBJ2-3
CDR3aa: CASSLGSARDTQYF
CDR3nt: TGTGCCAGCAGCTTAGGATCAGCGCGTGATACGCAGTATTTT

d_gene: -
v_gene: TRBV7-8
abundance: few
j_gene: TRBJ1-1
CDR3aa: CASSTLGSTEAFF
CDR3nt: TGTGCCAGCAGCACCCTGGGCTCCACTGAAGCTTTCTTT

d_gene: TRBD1
v_gene: TRBV28
abundance: -
j_gene: TRBJ1-5
CDR3aa: CASRWTGDRQPQHF
CDR3nt: TGTGCCAGCCGATGGACAGGGGACAGACAGCCCCAGCATTTT

d_gene: TRBD2
v_gene: TRBV2
abundance: -
j_gene: TRBJ2-4
CDR3aa: CASHLSGGTSSLAKNIQYF
CDR3nt: TGTGCCAGCCACCTTAGCGGGGGGACTTCATCCTTAGCCAAAAACATTCAGTACTTC